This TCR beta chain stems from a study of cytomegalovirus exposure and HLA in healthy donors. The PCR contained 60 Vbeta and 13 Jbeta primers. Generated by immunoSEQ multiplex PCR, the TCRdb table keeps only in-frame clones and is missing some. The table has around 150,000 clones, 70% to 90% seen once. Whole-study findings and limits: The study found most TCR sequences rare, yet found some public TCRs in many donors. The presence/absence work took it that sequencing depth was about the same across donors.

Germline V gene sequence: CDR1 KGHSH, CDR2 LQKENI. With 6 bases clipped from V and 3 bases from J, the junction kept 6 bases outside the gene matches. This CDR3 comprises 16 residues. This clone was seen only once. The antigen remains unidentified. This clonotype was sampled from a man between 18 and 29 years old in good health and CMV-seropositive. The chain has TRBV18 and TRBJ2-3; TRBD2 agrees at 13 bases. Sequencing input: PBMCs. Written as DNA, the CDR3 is TGTGCCAGCTCGCAAGAACTAGCGGGGGGGACAGATACGCAGTATTTT. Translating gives CASSQELAGGTDTQYF.